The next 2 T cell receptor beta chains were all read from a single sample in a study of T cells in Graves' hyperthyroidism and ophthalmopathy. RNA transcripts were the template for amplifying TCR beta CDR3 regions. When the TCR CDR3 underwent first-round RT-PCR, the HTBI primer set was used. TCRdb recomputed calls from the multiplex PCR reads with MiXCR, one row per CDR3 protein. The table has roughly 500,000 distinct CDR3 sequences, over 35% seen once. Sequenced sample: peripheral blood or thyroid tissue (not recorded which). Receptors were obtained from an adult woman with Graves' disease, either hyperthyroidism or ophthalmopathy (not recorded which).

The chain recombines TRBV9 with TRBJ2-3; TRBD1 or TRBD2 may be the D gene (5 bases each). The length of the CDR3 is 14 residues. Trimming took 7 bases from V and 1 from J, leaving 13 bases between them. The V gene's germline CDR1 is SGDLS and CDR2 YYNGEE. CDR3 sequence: CASGDLTGTDTQYF. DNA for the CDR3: TGTGCCAGCGGGGACCTAACGGGCACAGATACGCAGTATTTT.

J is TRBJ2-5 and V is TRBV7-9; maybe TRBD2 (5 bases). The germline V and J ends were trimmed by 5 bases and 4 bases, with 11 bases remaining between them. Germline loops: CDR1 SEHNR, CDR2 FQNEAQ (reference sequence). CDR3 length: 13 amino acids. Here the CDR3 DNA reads TGTGCCAGCAGCCACCGGGGTCCAGAGACCCAGTACTTC. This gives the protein CASSHRGPETQYF.